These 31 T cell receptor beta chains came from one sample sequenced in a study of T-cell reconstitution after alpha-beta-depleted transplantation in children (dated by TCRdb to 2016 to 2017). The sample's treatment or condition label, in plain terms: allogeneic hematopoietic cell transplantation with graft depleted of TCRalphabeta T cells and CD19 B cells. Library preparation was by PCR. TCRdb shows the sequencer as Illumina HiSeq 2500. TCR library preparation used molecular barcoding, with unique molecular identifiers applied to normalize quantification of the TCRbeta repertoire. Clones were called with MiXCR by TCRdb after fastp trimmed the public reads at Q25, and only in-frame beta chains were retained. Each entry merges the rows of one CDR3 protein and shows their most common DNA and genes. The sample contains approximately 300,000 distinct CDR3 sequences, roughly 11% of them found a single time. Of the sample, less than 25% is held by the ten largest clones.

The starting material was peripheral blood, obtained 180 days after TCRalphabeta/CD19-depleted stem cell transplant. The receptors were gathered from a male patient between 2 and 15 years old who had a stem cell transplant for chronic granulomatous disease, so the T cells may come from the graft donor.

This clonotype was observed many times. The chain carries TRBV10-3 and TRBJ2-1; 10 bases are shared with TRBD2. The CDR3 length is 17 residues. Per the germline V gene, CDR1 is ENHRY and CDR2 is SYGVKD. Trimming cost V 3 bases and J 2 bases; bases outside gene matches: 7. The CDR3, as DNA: TGTGCCATCAGTGACCCTTTAGCGGGAGGCGCCTACAATGAGCAGTTCTTC. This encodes CAISDPLAGGAYNEQFF.

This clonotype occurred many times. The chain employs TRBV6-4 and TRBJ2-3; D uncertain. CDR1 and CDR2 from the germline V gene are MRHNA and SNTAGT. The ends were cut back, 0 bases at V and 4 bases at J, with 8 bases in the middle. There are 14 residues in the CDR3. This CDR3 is CASSDSPGADTQYF. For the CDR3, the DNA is TGTGCCAGCAGTGACTCGCCTGGGGCAGATACGCAGTATTTT.

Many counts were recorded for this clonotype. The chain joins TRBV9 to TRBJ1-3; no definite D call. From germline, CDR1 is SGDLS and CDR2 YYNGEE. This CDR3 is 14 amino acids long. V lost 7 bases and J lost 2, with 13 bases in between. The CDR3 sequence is CASARASPGNTIYF. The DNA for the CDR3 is TGTGCCAGCGCGAGGGCATCTCCTGGAAACACCATATATTTT.

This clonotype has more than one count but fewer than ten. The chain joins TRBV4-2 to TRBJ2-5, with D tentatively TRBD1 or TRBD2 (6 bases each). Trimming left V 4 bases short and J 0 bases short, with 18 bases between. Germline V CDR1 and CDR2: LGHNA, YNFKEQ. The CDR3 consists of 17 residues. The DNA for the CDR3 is TGTGCCAGCAGCCCTGGGGGGCAGGGATGGTACCAAGAGACCCAGTACTTC. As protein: CASSPGGQGWYQETQYF.

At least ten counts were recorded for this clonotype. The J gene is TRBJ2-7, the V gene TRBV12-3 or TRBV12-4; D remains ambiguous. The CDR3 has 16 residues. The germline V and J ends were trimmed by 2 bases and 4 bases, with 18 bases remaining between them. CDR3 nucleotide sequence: TGTGCCAGCAGTTTAAGCAGGCCTCATTTTCCATACGAGCAGTACTTC. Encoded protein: CASSLSRPHFPYEQYF.

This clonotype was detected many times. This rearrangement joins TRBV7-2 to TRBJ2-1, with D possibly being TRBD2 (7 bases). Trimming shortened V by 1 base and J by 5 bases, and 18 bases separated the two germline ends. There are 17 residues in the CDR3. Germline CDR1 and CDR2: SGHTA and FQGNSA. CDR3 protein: CASSLVASGGGHNEQFF. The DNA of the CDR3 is TGTGCCAGCAGCTTAGTTGCCAGTGGGGGGGGCCACAATGAGCAGTTCTTC.

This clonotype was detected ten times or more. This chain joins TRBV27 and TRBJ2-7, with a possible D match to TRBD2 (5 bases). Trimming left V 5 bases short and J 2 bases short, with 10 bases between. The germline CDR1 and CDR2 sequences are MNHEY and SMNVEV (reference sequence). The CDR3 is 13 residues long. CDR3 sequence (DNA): TGTGCCAGCAGTCGTCGGCGGGCCTACGAGCAGTACTTC. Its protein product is CASSRRRAYEQYF.

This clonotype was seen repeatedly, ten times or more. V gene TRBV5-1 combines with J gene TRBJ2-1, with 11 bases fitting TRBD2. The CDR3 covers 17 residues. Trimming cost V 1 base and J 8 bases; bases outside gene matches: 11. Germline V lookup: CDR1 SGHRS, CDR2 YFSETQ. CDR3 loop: CASSLLLAGGPPHEQFF. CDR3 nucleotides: TGCGCCAGCAGCTTGCTATTAGCGGGAGGGCCACCCCATGAGCAGTTCTTC.

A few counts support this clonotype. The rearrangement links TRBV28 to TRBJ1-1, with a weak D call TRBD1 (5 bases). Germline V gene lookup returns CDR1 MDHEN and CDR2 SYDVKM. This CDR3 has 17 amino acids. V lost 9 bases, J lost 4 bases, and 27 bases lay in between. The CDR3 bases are TGTGCCAGTACCGCCCCATGGGGACCACGGCGGGGCACTGAAGCTTTCTTT. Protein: CASTAPWGPRRGTEAFF.

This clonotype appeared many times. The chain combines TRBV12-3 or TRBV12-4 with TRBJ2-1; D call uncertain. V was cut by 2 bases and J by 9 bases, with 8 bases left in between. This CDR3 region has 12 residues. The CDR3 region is CASSLRAGEQFF. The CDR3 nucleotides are TGTGCCAGCAGTTTAAGGGCCGGTGAGCAGTTCTTC.

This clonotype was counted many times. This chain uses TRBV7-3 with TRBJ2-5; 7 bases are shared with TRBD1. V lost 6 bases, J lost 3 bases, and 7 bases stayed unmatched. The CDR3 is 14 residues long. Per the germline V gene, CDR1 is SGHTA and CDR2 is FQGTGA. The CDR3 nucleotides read TGTGCCAGCAGAAATCCTGACAGGGAAGAGACCCAGTACTTC. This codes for CASRNPDREETQYF.

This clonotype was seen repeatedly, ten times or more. This CDR3 is CATSRDGGRMGGELFF. The CDR3 coding sequence is TGTGCCACCAGCAGAGATGGGGGCCGGATGGGCGGGGAGCTGTTTTTT. The chain employs TRBV15 and TRBJ2-2, with D perhaps TRBD1 (6 bases). The length of the CDR3 is 16 residues. CDR1 is LNHNV and CDR2 is YYDKDF in the germline V gene (reference sequence). Trimming removed 0 bases at V and 7 bases at J, with 15 bases between.

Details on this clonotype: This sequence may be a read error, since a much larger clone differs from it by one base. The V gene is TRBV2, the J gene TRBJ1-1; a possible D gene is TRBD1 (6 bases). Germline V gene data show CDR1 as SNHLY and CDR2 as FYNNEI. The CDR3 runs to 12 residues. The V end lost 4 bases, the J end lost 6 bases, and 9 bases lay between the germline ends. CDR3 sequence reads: CASSVRGAEAFF. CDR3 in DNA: TGTGCCAGCAGTGTCAGGGGCGCTGAAGCTTTCTTT.

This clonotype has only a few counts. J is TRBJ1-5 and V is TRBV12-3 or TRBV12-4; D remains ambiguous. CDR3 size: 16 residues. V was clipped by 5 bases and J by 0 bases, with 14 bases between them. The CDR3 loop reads CASSTGPAYSNQPQHF. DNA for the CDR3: TGTGCCAGCAGTACTGGGCCAGCTTATAGCAATCAGCCCCAGCATTTT.

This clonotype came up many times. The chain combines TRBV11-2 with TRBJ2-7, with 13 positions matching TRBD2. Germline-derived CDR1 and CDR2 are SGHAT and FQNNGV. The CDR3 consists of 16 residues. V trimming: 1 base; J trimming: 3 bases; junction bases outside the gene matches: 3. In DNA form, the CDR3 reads TGTGCCAGCAGCTTAGTTCGGACTAGCGGGGGCTACGAGCAGTACTTC. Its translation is CASSLVRTSGGYEQYF.

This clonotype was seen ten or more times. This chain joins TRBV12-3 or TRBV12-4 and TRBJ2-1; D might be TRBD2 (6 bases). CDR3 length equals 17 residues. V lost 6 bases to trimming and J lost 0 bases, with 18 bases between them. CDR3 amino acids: CASSPWAGKSSYNEQFF. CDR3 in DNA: TGTGCCAGCAGCCCGTGGGCGGGGAAAAGCTCCTACAATGAGCAGTTCTTC.

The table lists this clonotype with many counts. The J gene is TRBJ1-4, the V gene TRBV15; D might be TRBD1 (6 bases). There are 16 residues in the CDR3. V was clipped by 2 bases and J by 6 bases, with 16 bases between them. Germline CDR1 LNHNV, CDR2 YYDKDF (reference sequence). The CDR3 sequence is CATSRTPGARDEKLFF. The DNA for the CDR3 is TGTGCCACCAGCAGAACACCAGGGGCGCGGGATGAAAAACTGTTTTTT.

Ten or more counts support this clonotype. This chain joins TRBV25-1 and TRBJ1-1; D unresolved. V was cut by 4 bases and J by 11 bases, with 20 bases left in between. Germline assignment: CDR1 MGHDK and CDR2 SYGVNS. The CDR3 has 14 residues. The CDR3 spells CASSAINSGRSAFF. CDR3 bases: TGTGCCAGCAGTGCTATTAACAGTGGGAGGTCCGCTTTCTTT.

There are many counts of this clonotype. This chain's CDR3 is CASSQGGSTDTQYF. CDR3 nucleotide sequence: TGTGCCAGCAGTCAAGGGGGAAGCACAGATACGCAGTATTTT. The V call is TRBV28, the J call TRBJ2-3; a possible D gene is TRBD1 (6 bases). The CDR3 extends over 14 amino acids. Germline lookup yields CDR1 MDHEN and CDR2 SYDVKM. V lost 5 bases, J lost 0 bases, and 9 bases lay in between.

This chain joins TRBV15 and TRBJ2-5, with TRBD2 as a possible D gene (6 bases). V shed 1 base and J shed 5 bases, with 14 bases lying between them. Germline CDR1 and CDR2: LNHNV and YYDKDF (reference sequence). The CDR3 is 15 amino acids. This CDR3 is CATSRGSREVETQYF. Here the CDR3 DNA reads TGTGCCACCAGCAGAGGAAGCAGGGAGGTGGAGACCCAGTACTTC.

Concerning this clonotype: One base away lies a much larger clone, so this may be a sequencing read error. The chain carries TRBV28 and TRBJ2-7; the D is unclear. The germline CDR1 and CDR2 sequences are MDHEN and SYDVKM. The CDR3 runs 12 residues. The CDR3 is CASGPTSYDQYF. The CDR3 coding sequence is TGTGCCAGCGGGCCGACGTCCTACGACCAGTACTTC.

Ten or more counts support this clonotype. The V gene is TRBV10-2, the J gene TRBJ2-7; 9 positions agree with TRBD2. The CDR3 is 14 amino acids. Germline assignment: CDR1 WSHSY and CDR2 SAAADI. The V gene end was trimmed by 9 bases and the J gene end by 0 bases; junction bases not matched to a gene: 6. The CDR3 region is CASLAGSASYEQYF. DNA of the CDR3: TGCGCCAGTCTAGCGGGATCCGCCTCCTACGAGCAGTACTTC.

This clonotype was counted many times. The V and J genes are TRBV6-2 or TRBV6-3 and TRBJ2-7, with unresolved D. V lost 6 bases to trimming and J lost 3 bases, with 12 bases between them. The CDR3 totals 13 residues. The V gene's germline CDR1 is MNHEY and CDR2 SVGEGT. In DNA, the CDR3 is TGTGCCAGCAGGAATGGAGTGGACTACGAGCAGTACTTC. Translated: CASRNGVDYEQYF.

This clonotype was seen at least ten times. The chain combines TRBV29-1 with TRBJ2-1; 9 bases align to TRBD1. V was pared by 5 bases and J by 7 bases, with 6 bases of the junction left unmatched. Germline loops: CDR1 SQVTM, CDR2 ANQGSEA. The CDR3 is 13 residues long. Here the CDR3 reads CSVSGTGMNEQFF. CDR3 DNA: TGCAGCGTTTCCGGGACAGGGATGAATGAGCAGTTCTTC.

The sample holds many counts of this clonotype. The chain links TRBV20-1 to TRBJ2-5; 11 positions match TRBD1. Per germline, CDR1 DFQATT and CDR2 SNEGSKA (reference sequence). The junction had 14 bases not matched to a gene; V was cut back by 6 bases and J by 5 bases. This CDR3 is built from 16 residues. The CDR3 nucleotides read TGCAGTGCCTATTGGGGCTCAGGACAGGGGGCTGAGACCCAGTACTTC. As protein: CSAYWGSGQGAETQYF.

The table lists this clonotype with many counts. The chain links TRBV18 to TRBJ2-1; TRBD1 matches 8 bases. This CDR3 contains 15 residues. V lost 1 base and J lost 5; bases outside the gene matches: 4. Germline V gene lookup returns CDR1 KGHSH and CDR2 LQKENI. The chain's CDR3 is CASSPLTGAHNEQFF. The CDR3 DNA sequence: TGTGCCAGCTCACCACTGACAGGGGCCCACAATGAGCAGTTCTTC.

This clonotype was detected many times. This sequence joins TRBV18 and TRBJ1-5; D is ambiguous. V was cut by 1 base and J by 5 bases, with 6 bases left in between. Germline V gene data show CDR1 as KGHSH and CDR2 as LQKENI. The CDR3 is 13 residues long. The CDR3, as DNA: TGTGCCAGCTCACCACAGGGTTATCAGCCCCAGCATTTT. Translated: CASSPQGYQPQHF.

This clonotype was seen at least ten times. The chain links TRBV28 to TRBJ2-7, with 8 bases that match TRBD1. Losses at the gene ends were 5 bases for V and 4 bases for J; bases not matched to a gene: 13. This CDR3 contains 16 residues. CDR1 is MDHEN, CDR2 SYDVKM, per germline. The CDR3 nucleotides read TGTGCCAGCAGTCAAGGACAGGGCGAGATTTGGTACGAGCAGTACTTC. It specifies CASSQGQGEIWYEQYF.

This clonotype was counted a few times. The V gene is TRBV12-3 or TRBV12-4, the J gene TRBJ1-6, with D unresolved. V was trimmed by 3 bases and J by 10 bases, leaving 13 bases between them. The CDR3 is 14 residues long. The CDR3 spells CASSFQAMGSPLHF. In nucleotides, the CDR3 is TGTGCCAGCAGTTTTCAGGCTATGGGGTCACCCCTCCACTTT.

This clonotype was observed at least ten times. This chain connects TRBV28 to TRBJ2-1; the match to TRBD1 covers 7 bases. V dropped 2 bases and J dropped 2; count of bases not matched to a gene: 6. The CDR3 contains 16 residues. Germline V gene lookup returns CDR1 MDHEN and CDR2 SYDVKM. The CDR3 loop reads CASSLNRQGPYNEQFF. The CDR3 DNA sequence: TGTGCCAGCAGTTTAAATCGACAGGGCCCCTACAATGAGCAGTTCTTC.

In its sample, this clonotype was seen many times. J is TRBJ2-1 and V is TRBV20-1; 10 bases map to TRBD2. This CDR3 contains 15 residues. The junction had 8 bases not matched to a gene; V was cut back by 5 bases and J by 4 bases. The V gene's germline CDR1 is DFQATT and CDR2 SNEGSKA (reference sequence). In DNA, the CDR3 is TGCAGTGCTCGCGGTGGACTAGCGGAATACAATGAGCAGTTCTTC. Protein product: CSARGGLAEYNEQFF.